Below are 10 T cell receptor beta chains sequenced from a single sample in a study of blood T cells in healthy people across ages. Together with a sample-barcoded 5' primer, a J-beta primer mix was included in a second PCR lasting about 6 to 11 cycles. TCRdb recomputed calls from the 5' RACE reads with MiXCR, one row per CDR3 protein. Among hundreds of thousands of distinct CDR3 sequences listed, about 55% were seen once. The sequenced sample consisted of blood. The receptors derive from a man older than 75 in good health.

The V and J genes are TRBV24-1 and TRBJ2-3, with 7 bases aligning to TRBD1. The CDR3 loop spans 17 amino acids. J was trimmed by 14 bases and V by 1 base; bases with no gene match: 20. Germline CDR1 and CDR2: KGHDR and SFDVKD. The DNA of the CDR3 is TGTGCCACCAGTGATTTTCGAAGGACAGGTGCACACAGATACGCGTATTTT. This encodes CATSDFRRTGAHRYAYF.

In its sample, this clonotype was seen a few times. V usage is TRBV7-3 and J usage is TRBJ2-1, with D unresolved. CDR1 is SGHTA, CDR2 FQGTGA, per germline. This CDR3 comprises 14 residues. Trimming took 1 base from V and 5 from J, leaving 9 bases between them. The CDR3 DNA reads TGTGCCAGCAGCTTAAATGCTGCCGACAATGAGCAGTTCTTC. This sequence encodes CASSLNAADNEQFF.

The chain employs TRBV18 and TRBJ2-5, with D possibly being TRBD1 (6 bases). CDR1 is KGHSH and CDR2 is LQKENI in the germline V gene. Deletions cut 1 base from V and 1 base from J, with 13 bases between. CDR3 length equals 16 residues. This CDR3 is CASSPRAAGVQETQYF. The DNA of the CDR3 is TGTGCCAGCTCACCACGGGCGGCAGGGGTCCAAGAGACCCAGTACTTC.

This clonotype has just a few counts. The chain combines TRBV20-1 with TRBJ2-4, with a weak D call TRBD1 (6 bases). CDR3 length: 15 residues. CDR1 and CDR2 (germline): DFQATT, SNEGSKA (reference sequence). V was cut by 5 bases and J by 1 base, with 15 bases left in between. The CDR3 protein is CSASTGLGAKNIQYF. CDR3 coding DNA: TGCAGTGCTTCGACAGGCCTCGGGGCCAAAAACATTCAGTACTTC.

This clonotype was observed a few times. The chain is built from TRBV7-9 and TRBJ2-1; 7 bases fit TRBD2. Germline V gives CDR1 SEHNR, CDR2 FQNEAQ (reference sequence). Losses at the gene ends were 2 bases for V and 3 bases for J; bases not matched to a gene: 19. The CDR3 is 20 residues long. The chain's CDR3 is CASSLMDSGLRAGVYNEQFF. In DNA, the CDR3 is TGTGCCAGCAGCTTAATGGACTCGGGACTTCGCGCGGGAGTCTACAATGAGCAGTTCTTC.

This sequence joins TRBV20-1 and TRBJ2-7, with 12 nucleotides matching TRBD1. Germline CDR1 reads DFQATT; CDR2 reads SNEGSKA (reference sequence). The junction had 3 bases not matched to a gene; V was cut back by 1 base and J by 2 bases. CDR3 length: 15 residues. The CDR3 coding sequence is TGCAGTGCTAGAGTAGGGACAGGGGGCCCCTACGAGCAGTACTTC. Residues: CSARVGTGGPYEQYF.

The chain is built from TRBV5-1 and TRBJ2-5, with D possibly being TRBD1 (7 bases). The germline CDR1 and CDR2 sequences are SGHRS and YFSETQ. The length of the CDR3 is 13 residues. The ends were cut back, 0 bases at V and 12 bases at J, with 15 bases in the middle. This CDR3 is CASSLGDREEKYF. For the CDR3, the DNA is TGCGCCAGCAGCTTGGGAGACAGGGAGGAGAAGTACTTC. Filled out from reference TRBV5-1 and TRBJ2-5, the complete variable domain reads KAGVTQTPRYLIKTRGQQVTLSCSPISGHRSVSWYQQTPGQGLQFLFEYFSETQRNKGNFPGRFSGRQFSNSRSEMNVSTLELGDSALYLCASSLGDREEKYFGPGTRLLVL.

CDR3: CASSLEGLAGGGEQFF. The CDR3 coding sequence is TGTGCCAGCAGCTTAGAGGGACTAGCGGGAGGCGGGGAGCAGTTCTTC. V and J are TRBV7-2 and TRBJ2-1, with 15 nucleotides matching TRBD2. The CDR3 runs 16 residues. The V gene's germline CDR1 is SGHTA and CDR2 FQGNSA. The V segment lost 1 base and the J segment 10 bases; nucleotides outside the gene matches: 5.

The chain combines TRBV28 with TRBJ2-3, with TRBD2 as a possible D gene (5 bases). This CDR3 has 13 amino acids. Germline lookup yields CDR1 MDHEN and CDR2 SYDVKM. Trimming took 5 bases from V and 9 from J, leaving 15 bases between them. CDR3 region: CASSRPDERTQYF. The CDR3 coding sequence is TGTGCCAGCAGTAGGCCAGATGAGCGGACGCAGTATTTT.

V is TRBV7-2 and J is TRBJ1-1, with 8 bases matching TRBD1. CDR3 size: 14 residues. Germline loops: CDR1 SGHTA, CDR2 FQGNSA. J was trimmed by 3 bases and V by 1 base; bases with no gene match: 1. CDR3 region: CASSLVTGDTEAFF. CDR3 bases: TGTGCCAGCAGCTTAGTGACAGGGGACACTGAAGCTTTCTTT.